What follows are 23 T cell receptor beta chains derived from one specimen sequenced in a study of identical twins. TCRdb re-called the 5' RACE reads through MiXCR, storing one row per CDR3 protein. The sample holds 750,000 to 950,000 distinct CDR3 sequences, about 12% seen once. In addition, the sample was reused for a study of yellow fever vaccine responses in identical twins.

What was sequenced was PBMCs. Every receptor here comes from a woman between 18 and 29 years old in good health.

This clonotype turned up a few times. The rearrangement links TRBV3-1 to TRBJ1-1, with TRBD1 as a possible D gene (6 bases). The V end lost 1 base, the J end lost 2 bases, and 11 bases lay between the germline ends. The length of the CDR3 is 15 residues. In germline, CDR1 is LGHDT, CDR2 YNNKEL (reference sequence). The CDR3 region has the DNA TGTGCCAGCAGCCAAGCGGGACAACTAAACACTGAAGCTTTCTTT. Its translation: CASSQAGQLNTEAFF.

V gene TRBV5-5 combines with J gene TRBJ2-5; D is uncertain. The germline CDR1 and CDR2 sequences are SGHKS and YYEKEE (reference sequence). Trimming took 0 bases from V and 5 from J, leaving 11 bases between them. The CDR3 runs to 14 residues. CDR3 DNA sequence: TGTGCCAGCAGCTTGGCCGAGCGTTGGGAGACCCAGTACTTC. Protein product: CASSLAERWETQYF. Variable domain in full (rest from reference TRBV5-5 and TRBJ2-5): DAGVTQSPTHLIKTRGQQVTLRCSPISGHKSVSWYQQVLGQGPQFIFQYYEKEERGRGNFPDRFSARQFPNYSSELNVNALLLGDSALYLCASSLAERWETQYFGPGTRLLVL.

This clonotype was found a few times. The chain is built from TRBV19 and TRBJ2-1; 8 bases are a match to TRBD1. Looked up from germline, CDR1 is LNHDA and CDR2 is SQIVND (reference sequence). The CDR3 is 14 residues long. J lost 7 bases, V lost 5 bases, and 7 bases had no gene match. The CDR3 loop is CASSSGGAQNEQFF. The CDR3 DNA reads TGTGCCAGTAGTTCAGGGGGCGCACAGAATGAGCAGTTCTTC.

In this sample, this clonotype turned up many times. This sequence may be a read error, since a much larger clone differs from it by one base. This chain joins TRBV20-1 and TRBJ2-5, with D perhaps matching TRBD1 (5 bases). The germline CDR1 and CDR2 sequences are DFQATT and SNEGSKA (reference sequence). There are 13 residues in the CDR3. The ends were cut back, 8 bases at V and 10 bases at J, with 23 bases in the middle. The CDR3 region is CSPKRGSLGIQYF. In DNA form, the CDR3 reads TGCAGTCCAAAAAGGGGCAGCCTCGGAATCCAGTACTTC.

This clonotype occurred a few times. V is TRBV11-2 and J is TRBJ1-4, with unresolved D. CDR3 size: 15 residues. The V end was cut by 4 bases, the J end by 0 bases, with 9 bases between. From germline, CDR1 is SGHAT and CDR2 FQNNGV. This chain's CDR3 is CASSSQRTTNEKLFF. Written as DNA, the CDR3 is TGTGCCAGCAGCTCCCAGCGTACAACTAATGAAAAACTGTTTTTT. The whole variable domain, filled in from reference TRBV11-2 and TRBJ1-4, reads EAGVAQSPRYKIIEKRQSVAFWCNPISGHATLYWYQQILGQGPKLLIQFQNNGVVDDSQLPKDRFSAERLKGVDSTLKIQPAKLEDSAVYLCASSSQRTTNEKLFFGSGTQLSVL.

This clonotype was recorded a few times. The chain couples TRBV7-2 to TRBJ1-1, with a tentative D call TRBD1 (5 bases). Trimming left V 1 base short and J 3 bases short, with 12 bases between. CDR3 length equals 15 residues. Germline V gene sequence: CDR1 SGHTA, CDR2 FQGNSA. CDR3 sequence: CASSLGTRGDTEAFF. The DNA for the CDR3 is TGTGCCAGCAGCTTAGGAACACGAGGGGACACTGAAGCTTTCTTT. The variable domain in full, completed from reference TRBV7-2 and TRBJ1-1, reads GAGVSQSPSNKVTEKGKDVELRCDPISGHTALYWYRQSLGQGLEFLIYFQGNSAPDKSGLPSDRFSAERTGGSVSTLTIQRTQQEDSAVYLCASSLGTRGDTEAFFGQGTRLTVV.

This clonotype occurred a few times. V and J are TRBV6-1 and TRBJ2-3; TRBD2 matches 10 bases. Germline CDR1 and CDR2: MNHNS and SASEGT. This CDR3 contains 15 residues. V gave up 7 bases and J gave up 6 bases; unmatched junction bases: 10. The CDR3 reads CASTPKSGGADTQYF. CDR3 bases: TGTGCCAGCACCCCGAAGAGCGGGGGGGCGGATACGCAGTATTTT.

This clonotype was observed a few times. V usage is TRBV10-3 and J usage is TRBJ1-5; no clear D gene. CDR3 length equals 14 residues. Germline CDR1 reads ENHRY; CDR2 reads SYGVKD. Trimming cost V 2 bases and J 0 bases, with 5 bases left between them. CDR3 DNA: TGTGCCATCAGTGAGGACCTTAGCAATCAGCCCCAGCATTTT. Its protein product is CAISEDLSNQPQHF.

V is TRBV3-1 and J is TRBJ2-1, with D unresolved. The ends were cut back, 1 base at V and 7 bases at J, with 11 bases in the middle. The CDR3 is made up of 14 amino acids. The germline V gene encodes CDR1 LGHDT and CDR2 YNNKEL (reference sequence). Here the CDR3 DNA reads TGTGCCAGCAGCCAAGGCCGGCCAATTAATGAGCAGTTCTTC. Protein sequence: CASSQGRPINEQFF.

The table lists this clonotype with a few counts. The J gene is TRBJ2-7, the V gene TRBV29-1; tentative D call: TRBD2 (5 bases). The V end was cut by 0 bases, the J end by 2 bases, with 14 bases between. Per germline, CDR1 SQVTM and CDR2 ANQGSEA. This CDR3 has 15 amino acids. The CDR3 region is CSVEDRAGGTYEQYF. The CDR3 nucleotides are TGCAGCGTTGAAGATCGGGCAGGAGGAACCTACGAGCAGTACTTC.

The chain carries TRBV28 and TRBJ2-5; TRBD2 matches 11 bases. The V gene's germline CDR1 is MDHEN and CDR2 SYDVKM. CDR3 size: 18 residues. V lost 1 base and J lost 2; bases outside the gene matches: 9. The DNA for the CDR3 is TGTGCCAGCAGTTTATATCTAGCGGGAGGAGGGCTTCAAGAGACCCAGTACTTC. Translated: CASSLYLAGGGLQETQYF. The whole variable domain, filled in from reference TRBV28 and TRBJ2-5, reads DVKVTQSSRYLVKRTGEKVFLECVQDMDHENMFWYRQDPGLGLRLIYFSYDVKMKEKGDIPEGYSVSREKKERFSLILESASTNQTSMYLCASSLYLAGGGLQETQYFGPGTRLLVL.

This clonotype has just a few counts. The chain combines TRBV28 with TRBJ2-2, with D possibly matching TRBD2 (6 bases). This CDR3 contains 17 residues. V shed 6 bases and J shed 4 bases, with 21 bases lying between them. The germline V gene has CDR1 MDHEN and CDR2 SYDVKM. CDR3: CASRLLRGVRATGELFF. The DNA for the CDR3 is TGTGCCAGCAGACTACTGCGGGGAGTTCGGGCCACCGGGGAGCTGTTTTTT.

This sequence joins TRBV21-1 and TRBJ2-7; the D call in the table, TRBD2, was not verified against the DNA. TRBV21-1 is assigned pseudogene status. The CDR3 extends over 16 amino acids. CDR3 residues: CASTHGLAGSTYEQYV. CDR3 DNA: TGTGCCAGCACCCACGGACTAGCGGGGAGCACCTACGAGCAGTACGTC.

V is TRBV12-3 or TRBV12-4 and J is TRBJ2-7, with D tentatively TRBD2 (6 bases). V was cut by 1 base and J by 4 bases, with 14 bases left in between. This CDR3 spans 15 amino acids. The CDR3 DNA reads TGTGCCAGCAGTTTAGGGTTAGCGGCTTTATACGAGCAGTACTTC. Translated: CASSLGLAALYEQYF.

V is TRBV7-2 and J is TRBJ2-1, with TRBD2 identical over 11 bases. The trim removed 4 bases at V and 10 bases at J, leaving 9 bases unmatched. The germline CDR1 and CDR2 sequences are SGHTA and FQGNSA. CDR3 length: 15 residues. DNA for the CDR3: TGTGCCAGCAGCTACCGGACTAGCGGGTCGGAGGAGCAGTTCTTC. The encoded protein is CASSYRTSGSEEQFF.

This clonotype has more than one count but fewer than ten. This sequence joins TRBV27 and TRBJ2-3; the D gene is possibly TRBD1 (5 bases). Germline V gene sequence: CDR1 MNHEY, CDR2 SMNVEV (reference sequence). This CDR3 has 14 residues. Trimming pared 6 bases from V and 4 bases from J, leaving 14 bases between. CDR3 sequence reads: CASRNRGFADTQYF. For the CDR3, the DNA is TGTGCCAGCAGAAATAGGGGTTTCGCAGATACGCAGTATTTT.

Only a few counts were recorded for this clonotype. The chain is built from TRBV6-5 and TRBJ2-5; no clear D. The germline CDR1 and CDR2 sequences are MNHEY and SVGAGI. V was trimmed by 4 bases and J by 7 bases, leaving 13 bases between them. CDR3 length: 13 amino acids. The CDR3 nucleotides read TGTGCCAGCAGTTCCCTTTTAGCTGTGACCCAGTACTTC. Translation gives CASSSLLAVTQYF.

This clonotype has more than one count but fewer than ten. The chain couples TRBV20-1 to TRBJ1-1, with TRBD1 matching 8 bases. This CDR3 comprises 13 residues. The germline V gene has CDR1 DFQATT and CDR2 SNEGSKA (reference sequence). The CDR3 bases are TGCAGAACACCGGGGCAGGGGGCTTCTGAAGCTTTCTTT. Its translation: CRTPGQGASEAFF.

V usage is TRBV11-2 and J usage is TRBJ2-2; 7 nucleotides agree with TRBD1. The ends lost 4 bases at V and 0 bases at J; junction bases unmatched: 5. The CDR3 is 16 amino acids. CDR1 and CDR2 from the germline V gene are SGHAT and FQNNGV. The DNA of the CDR3 is TGTGCCAGCAGCTACCGGACAGGCCCGAACACCGGGGAGCTGTTTTTT. This sequence encodes CASSYRTGPNTGELFF.

This clonotype was recorded only once. J is TRBJ1-1 and V is TRBV7-8; no clear D. The V gene lost 4 bases and the J gene lost 0 bases, with 15 bases spanning the gap. The CDR3 runs to 16 residues. Germline V lookup: CDR1 SGHVS, CDR2 FQNEAQ. CDR3 DNA: TGTGCCAGCAGCTCCCCGGGAGAAACCATGAACACTGAAGCTTTCTTT. It yields the protein CASSSPGETMNTEAFF.

The table lists this clonotype with many counts. This chain uses TRBV29-1 with TRBJ2-3; TRBD2 aligns across 11 bases. The CDR3 is 18 residues long. Germline V gives CDR1 SQVTM, CDR2 ANQGSEA. V lost 2 bases and J lost 0; bases outside the gene matches: 10. CDR3 DNA: TGCAGCGTTGAAACGTGGGCTAGCGGGAGGTGGAGCACAGATACGCAGTATTTT. Amino acids: CSVETWASGRWSTDTQYF.

Ten or more counts support this clonotype. The chain has TRBV6-1 and TRBJ2-7, with D maybe TRBD1 (6 bases). The CDR3 sequence is 14 residues long. V shed 3 bases and J shed 2 bases, with 11 bases lying between them. The germline gives CDR1 MNHNS, CDR2 SASEGT. The CDR3 sequence: CASSDPGTTYEQYF. In DNA, the CDR3 is TGTGCCAGCAGTGACCCCGGGACAACCTACGAGCAGTACTTC.

This clonotype was counted at least ten times. The chain combines TRBV5-1 with TRBJ1-3; D ambiguous. The CDR3 loop spans 15 amino acids. Germline V gene lookup returns CDR1 SGHRS and CDR2 YFSETQ. The V end was cut by 1 base, the J end by 5 bases, with 13 bases between. The DNA for the CDR3 is TGCGCCAGCAGCTTGCCGGGCGTCGGCCGAAACACCATATATTTT. It yields the protein CASSLPGVGRNTIYF.